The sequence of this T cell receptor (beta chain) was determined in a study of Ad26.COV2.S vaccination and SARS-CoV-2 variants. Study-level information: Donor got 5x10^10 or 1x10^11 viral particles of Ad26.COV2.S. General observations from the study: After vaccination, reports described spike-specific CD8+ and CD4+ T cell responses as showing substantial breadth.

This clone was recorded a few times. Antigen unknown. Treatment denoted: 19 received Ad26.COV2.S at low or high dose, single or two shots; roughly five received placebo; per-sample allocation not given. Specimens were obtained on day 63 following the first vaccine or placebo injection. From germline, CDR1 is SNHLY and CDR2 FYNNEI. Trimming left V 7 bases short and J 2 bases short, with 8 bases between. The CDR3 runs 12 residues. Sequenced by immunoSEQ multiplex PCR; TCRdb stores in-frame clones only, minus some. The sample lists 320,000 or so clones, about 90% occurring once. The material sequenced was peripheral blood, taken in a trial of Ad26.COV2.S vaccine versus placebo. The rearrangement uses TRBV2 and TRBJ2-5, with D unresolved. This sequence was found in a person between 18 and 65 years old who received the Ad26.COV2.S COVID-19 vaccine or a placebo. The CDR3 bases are TGTGCCAGCAACGTACAACAAGAGACCCAGTACTTC. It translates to CASNVQQETQYF.